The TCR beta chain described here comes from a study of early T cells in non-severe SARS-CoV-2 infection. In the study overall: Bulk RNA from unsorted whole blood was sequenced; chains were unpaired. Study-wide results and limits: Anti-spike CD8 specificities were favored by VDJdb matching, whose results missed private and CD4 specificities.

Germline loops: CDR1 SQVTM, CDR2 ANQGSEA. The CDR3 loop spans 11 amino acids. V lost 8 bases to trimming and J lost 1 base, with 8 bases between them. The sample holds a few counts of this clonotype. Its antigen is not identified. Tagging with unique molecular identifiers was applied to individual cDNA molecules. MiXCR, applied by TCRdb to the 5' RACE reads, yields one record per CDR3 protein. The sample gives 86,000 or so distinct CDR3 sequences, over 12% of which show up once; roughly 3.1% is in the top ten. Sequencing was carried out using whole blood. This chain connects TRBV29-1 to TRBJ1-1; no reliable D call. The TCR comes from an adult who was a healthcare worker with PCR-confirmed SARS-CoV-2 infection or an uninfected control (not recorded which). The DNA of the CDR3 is TGCAGCACCTTTGAGAACACTGAAGCTTTCTTT. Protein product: CSTFENTEAFF.